The present T cell receptor (beta chain) was sequenced within a study of blood T cell repertoires in COVID-19. Seattle patient enrollment occurred during active infection, with longitudinal follow-up thereafter. This clone has a single count. Profiled with immunoSEQ multiplex PCR; TCRdb holds only in-frame clones, not every one. The table records 100,000 to 150,000 clones, 90% of them present only once. Germline V gene data show CDR1 as SGHRS and CDR2 as YFSETQ. J gave up 4 bases and V 1 base, and 4 bases lay outside the gene matches. CDR3 length: 15 residues. The V gene is TRBV5-1, the J gene TRBJ2-2, with TRBD2 identical over 7 bases. The source of this sequence is a man aged 55-75 years with COVID-19, enrolled during active disease. The sequenced material came from peripheral blood. CDR3 residues: CASSLRGDGTGELFF. In nucleotides, the CDR3 is TGCGCCAGCAGCTTGCGGGGGGATGGCACCGGGGAGCTGTTTTTT.